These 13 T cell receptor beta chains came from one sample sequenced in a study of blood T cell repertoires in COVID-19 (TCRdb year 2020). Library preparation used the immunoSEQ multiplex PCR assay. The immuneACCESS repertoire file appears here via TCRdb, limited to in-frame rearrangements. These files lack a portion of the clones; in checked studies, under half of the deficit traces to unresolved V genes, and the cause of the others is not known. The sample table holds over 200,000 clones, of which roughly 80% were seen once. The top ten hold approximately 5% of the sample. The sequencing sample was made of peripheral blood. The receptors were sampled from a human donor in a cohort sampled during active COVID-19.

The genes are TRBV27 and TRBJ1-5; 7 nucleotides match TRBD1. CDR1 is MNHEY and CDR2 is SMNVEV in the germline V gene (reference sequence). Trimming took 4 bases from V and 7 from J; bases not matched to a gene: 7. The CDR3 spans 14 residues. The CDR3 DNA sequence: TGTGCCAGCAGTTGGGAAGGGGGCCAGCAGCCCCAGCATTTT. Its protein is CASSWEGGQQPQHF.

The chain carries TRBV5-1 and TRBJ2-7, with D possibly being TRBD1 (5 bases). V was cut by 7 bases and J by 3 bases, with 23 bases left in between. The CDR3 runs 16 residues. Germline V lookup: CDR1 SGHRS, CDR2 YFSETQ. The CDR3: CASAPWATALRYEQYF. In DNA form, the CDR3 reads TGCGCCAGCGCTCCTTGGGCGACAGCCCTCCGCTACGAGCAGTACTTC.

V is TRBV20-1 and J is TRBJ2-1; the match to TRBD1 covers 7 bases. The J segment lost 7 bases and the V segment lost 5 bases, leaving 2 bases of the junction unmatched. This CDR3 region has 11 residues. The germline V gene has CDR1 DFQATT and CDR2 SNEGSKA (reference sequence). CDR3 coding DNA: TGCAGTGCTCTCAGGGGGAATGAGCAGTTCTTC. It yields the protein CSALRGNEQFF.

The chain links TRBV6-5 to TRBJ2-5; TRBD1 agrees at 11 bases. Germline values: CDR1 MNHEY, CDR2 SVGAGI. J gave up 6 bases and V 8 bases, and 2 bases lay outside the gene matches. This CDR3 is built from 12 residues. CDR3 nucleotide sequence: TGTGCCAGCGGGGACAGGGGGAAGACCCAGTACTTC. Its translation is CASGDRGKTQYF.

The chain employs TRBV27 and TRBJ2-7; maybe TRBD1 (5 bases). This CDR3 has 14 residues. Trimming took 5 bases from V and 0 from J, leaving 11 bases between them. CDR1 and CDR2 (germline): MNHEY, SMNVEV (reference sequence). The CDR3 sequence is CASSPDRSSYEQYF. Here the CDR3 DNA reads TGTGCCAGCAGTCCCGACAGAAGCTCCTACGAGCAGTACTTC.

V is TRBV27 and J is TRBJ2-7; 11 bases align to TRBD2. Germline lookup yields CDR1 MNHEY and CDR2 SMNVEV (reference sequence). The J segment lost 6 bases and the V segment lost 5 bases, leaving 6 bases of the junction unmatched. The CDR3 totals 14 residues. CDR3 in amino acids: CASSPTSGGSEQYF. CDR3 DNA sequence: TGTGCCAGCAGTCCTACTAGCGGGGGTAGCGAGCAGTACTTC.

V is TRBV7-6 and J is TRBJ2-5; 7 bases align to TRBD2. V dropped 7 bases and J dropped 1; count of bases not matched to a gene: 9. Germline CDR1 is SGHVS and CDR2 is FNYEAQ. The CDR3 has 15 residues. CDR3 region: CASTPGGSPQETQYF. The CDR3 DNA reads TGTGCCAGCACCCCGGGCGGGAGTCCCCAAGAGACCCAGTACTTC.

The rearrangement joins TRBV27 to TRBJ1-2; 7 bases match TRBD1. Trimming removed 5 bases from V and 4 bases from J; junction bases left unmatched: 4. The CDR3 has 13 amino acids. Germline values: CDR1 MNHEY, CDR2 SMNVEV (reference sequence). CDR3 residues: CASSPRTGYGYTF. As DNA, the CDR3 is TGTGCCAGCAGTCCCAGGACAGGCTATGGCTACACCTTC.

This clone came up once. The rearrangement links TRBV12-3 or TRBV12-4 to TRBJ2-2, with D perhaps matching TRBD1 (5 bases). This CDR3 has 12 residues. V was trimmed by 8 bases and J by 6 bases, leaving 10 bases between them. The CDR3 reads CASPTDAGELFF. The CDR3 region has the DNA TGTGCCAGCCCGACAGACGCCGGGGAGCTGTTTTTT.

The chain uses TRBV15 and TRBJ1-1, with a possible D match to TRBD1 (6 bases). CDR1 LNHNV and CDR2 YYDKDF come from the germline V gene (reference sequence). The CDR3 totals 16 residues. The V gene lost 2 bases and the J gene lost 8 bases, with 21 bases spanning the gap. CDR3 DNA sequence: TGTGCCACCAGCAGACGGGGGAGGGGACATTTAAACGAAGCTTTCTTT. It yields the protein CATSRRGRGHLNEAFF.

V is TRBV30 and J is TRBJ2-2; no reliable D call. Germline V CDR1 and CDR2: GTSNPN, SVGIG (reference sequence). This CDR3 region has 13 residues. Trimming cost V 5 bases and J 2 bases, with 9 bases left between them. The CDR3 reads CAWRQINTGELFF. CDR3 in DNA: TGTGCCTGGCGTCAGATTAACACCGGGGAGCTGTTTTTT.

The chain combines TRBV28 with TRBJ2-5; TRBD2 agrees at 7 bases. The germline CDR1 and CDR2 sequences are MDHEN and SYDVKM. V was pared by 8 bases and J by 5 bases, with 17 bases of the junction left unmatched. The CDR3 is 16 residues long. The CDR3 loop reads CASHDSGRAGVETQYF. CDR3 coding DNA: TGTGCCAGCCACGACAGCGGCAGGGCGGGGGTGGAGACCCAGTACTTC.

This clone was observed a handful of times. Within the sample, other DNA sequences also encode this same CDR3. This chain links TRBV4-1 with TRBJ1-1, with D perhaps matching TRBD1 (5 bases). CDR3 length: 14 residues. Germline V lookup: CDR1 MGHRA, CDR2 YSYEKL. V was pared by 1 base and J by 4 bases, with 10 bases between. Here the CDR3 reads CASSQVGRGTEAFF. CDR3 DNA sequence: TGCGCCAGCAGCCAAGTGGGTAGGGGCACTGAAGCTTTCTTT.